Below, one T cell receptor beta chain is given with its context. Its antigen is not known. Researchers report immunoSEQ v3.0 was run at survey level. Generated by immunoSEQ multiplex PCR, the TCRdb table keeps only in-frame clones and is missing some. The sample has about 17,000 clones, 76% seen once; the top ten hold 15%. This CDR3 has 15 amino acids. Germline lookup yields CDR1 SGHRS and CDR2 YFSETQ. V was pared by 0 bases and J by 0 bases, with 4 bases between. These data belong to a study of long-term antiretroviral therapy in people with HIV. Findings and caveats of the study: Once patients were on ART, diversity went higher but still fell short of transplant donor controls.

The chain recombines TRBV5-1 with TRBJ2-6, with D unclear. The clonotype was recovered from a woman aged 50 to 60 with HIV. Material: unsorted PBMCs, obtained around 2.4 years before starting antiretroviral therapy. The CDR3: CASSLVLSGANVLTF. Written as DNA, the CDR3 is TGCGCCAGCAGCTTGGTACTCTCTGGGGCCAACGTCCTGACTTTC.